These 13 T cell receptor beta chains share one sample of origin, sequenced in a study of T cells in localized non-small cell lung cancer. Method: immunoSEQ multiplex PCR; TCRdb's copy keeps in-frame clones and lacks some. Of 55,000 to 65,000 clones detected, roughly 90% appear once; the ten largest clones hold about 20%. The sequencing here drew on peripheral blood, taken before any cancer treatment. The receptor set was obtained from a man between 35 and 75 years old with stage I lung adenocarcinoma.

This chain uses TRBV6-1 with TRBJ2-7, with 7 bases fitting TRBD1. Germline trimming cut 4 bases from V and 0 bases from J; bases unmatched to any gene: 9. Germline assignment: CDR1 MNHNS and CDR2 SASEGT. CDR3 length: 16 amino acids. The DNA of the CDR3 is TGTGCCAGCAGTGTGTTTGGCAGGGGGAGCTCCTACGAGCAGTACTTC. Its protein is CASSVFGRGSSYEQYF.

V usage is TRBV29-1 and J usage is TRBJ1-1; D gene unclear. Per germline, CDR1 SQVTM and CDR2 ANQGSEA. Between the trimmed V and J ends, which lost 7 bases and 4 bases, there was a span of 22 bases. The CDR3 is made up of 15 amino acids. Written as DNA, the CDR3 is TGCAGCGCCTCCCAATCACTCTACGGCGGCACTGAAGCTTTCTTT. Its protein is CSASQSLYGGTEAFF.

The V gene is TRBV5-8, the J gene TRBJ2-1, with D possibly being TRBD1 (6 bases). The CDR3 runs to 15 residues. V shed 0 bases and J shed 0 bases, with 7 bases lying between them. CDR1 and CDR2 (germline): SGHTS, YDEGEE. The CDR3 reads CASSLGGRSYNEQFF. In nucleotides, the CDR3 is TGTGCCAGCAGCTTGGGGGGGCGCTCCTACAATGAGCAGTTCTTC.

DNA for the CDR3: TGTGCCAGCAGCTTATGGGAGGGAGGATTTAATGAGCAGTTCTTC. It encodes CASSLWEGGFNEQFF. The genes are TRBV11-2 and TRBJ2-1; TRBD2 agrees at 7 bases. CDR3 length: 15 residues. CDR1 and CDR2 from the germline V gene are SGHAT and FQNNGV. The trim removed 2 bases at V and 7 bases at J, leaving 8 bases unmatched.

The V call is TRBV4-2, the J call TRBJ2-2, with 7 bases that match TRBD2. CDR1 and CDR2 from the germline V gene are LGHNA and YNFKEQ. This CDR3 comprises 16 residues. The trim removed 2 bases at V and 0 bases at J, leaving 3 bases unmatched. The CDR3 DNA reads TGTGCCAGCAGCCAAAGCCTAGCGGCGAACACCGGGGAGCTGTTTTTT. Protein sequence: CASSQSLAANTGELFF.

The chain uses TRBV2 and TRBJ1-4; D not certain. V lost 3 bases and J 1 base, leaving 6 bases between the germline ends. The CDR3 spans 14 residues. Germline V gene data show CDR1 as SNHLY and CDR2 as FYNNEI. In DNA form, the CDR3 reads TGTGCCAGCAGTGAGGCCCGAACTAATGAAAAACTGTTTTTT. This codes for CASSEARTNEKLFF.

This chain's CDR3 is CASSGTNSYEQYF. The CDR3 DNA is TGTGCCAGCAGCGGGACTAACTCCTACGAGCAGTACTTC. This rearrangement joins TRBV6-6 to TRBJ2-7; 7 nucleotides align to TRBD2. Germline V gives CDR1 MNHNY, CDR2 SVGAGI (reference sequence). The CDR3 extends over 13 amino acids. With 6 bases clipped from V and 0 bases from J, the junction kept 2 bases outside the gene matches.

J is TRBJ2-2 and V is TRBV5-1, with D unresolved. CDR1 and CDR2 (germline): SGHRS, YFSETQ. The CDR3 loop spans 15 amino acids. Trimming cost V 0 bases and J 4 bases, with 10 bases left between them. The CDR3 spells CASSLERPFTGELFF. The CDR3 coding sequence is TGCGCCAGCAGCTTGGAACGTCCGTTCACCGGGGAGCTGTTTTTT.

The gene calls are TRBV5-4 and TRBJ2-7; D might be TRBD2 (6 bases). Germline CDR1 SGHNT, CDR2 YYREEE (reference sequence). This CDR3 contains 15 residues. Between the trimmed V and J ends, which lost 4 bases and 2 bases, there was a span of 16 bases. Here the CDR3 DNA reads TGTGCCAGCAGCCTAACTAGCAGACAGACCTACGAGCAGTACTTC. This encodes CASSLTSRQTYEQYF.

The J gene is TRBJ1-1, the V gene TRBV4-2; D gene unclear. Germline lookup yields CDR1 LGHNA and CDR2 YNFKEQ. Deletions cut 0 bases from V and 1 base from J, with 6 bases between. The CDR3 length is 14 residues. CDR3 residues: CASSQDRTNTEAFF. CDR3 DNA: TGTGCCAGCAGCCAAGATCGCACGAACACTGAAGCTTTCTTT.

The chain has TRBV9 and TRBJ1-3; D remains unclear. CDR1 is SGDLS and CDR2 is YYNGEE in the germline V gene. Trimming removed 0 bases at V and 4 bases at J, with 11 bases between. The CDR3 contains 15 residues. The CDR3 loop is CASSVDFRSGNTIYF. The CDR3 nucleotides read TGTGCCAGCAGCGTAGACTTCAGGTCCGGAAACACCATATATTTT.

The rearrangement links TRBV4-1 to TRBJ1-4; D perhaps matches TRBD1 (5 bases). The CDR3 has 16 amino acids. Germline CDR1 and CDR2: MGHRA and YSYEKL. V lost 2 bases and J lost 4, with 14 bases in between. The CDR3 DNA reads TGCGCCAGCAGCCAACCATTGAGGGGTTTTAATGAAAAACTGTTTTTT. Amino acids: CASSQPLRGFNEKLFF.

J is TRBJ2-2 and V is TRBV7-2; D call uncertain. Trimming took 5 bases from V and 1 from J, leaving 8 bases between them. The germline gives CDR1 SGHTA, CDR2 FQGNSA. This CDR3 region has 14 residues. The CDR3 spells CASSTPRNTGELFF. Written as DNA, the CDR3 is TGTGCCAGCAGCACCCCCCGGAACACCGGGGAGCTGTTTTTT. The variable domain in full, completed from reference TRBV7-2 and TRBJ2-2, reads GAGVSQSPSNKVTEKGKDVELRCDPISGHTALYWYRQSLGQGLEFLIYFQGNSAPDKSGLPSDRFSAERTGGSVSTLTIQRTQQEDSAVYLCASSTPRNTGELFFGEGSRLTVL.